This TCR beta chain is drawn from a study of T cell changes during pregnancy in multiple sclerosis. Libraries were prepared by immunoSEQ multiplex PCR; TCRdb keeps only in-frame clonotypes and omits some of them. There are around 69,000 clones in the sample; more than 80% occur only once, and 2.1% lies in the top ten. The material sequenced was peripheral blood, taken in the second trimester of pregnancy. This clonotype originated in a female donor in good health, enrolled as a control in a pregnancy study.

CDR3 DNA sequence: TGTGCCAGCAGTTACTCGACAGGGGATGTGTCACCCCTCCACTTT. As protein: CASSYSTGDVSPLHF. J is TRBJ1-6 and V is TRBV6-5; TRBD1 matches at 8 bases. CDR3 length equals 15 residues. With V trimmed by 0 bases and J by 10 bases, 5 bases remained unmatched. Looked up from germline, CDR1 is MNHEY and CDR2 is SVGAGI.